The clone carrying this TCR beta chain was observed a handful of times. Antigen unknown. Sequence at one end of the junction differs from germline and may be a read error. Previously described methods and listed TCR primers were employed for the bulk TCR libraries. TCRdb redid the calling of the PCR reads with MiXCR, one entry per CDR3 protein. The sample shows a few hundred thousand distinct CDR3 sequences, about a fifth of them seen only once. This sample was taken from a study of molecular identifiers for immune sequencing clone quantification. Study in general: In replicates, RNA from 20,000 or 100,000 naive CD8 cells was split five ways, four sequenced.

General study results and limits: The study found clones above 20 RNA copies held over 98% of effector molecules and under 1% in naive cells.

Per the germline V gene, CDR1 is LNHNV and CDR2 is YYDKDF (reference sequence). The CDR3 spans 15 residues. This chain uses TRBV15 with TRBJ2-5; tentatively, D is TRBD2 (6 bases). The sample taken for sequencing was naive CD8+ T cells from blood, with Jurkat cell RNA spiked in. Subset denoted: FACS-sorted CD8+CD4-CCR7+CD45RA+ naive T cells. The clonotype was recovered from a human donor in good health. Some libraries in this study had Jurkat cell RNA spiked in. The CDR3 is CTTSNLPGLGGTQYF. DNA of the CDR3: TGTACCACCAGCAATCTCCCGGGGTTGGGGGGGACCCAGTACTTC.